This T cell receptor (beta chain) was recorded in a study of blood T cell repertoires in COVID-19. Study summary: The analysed material was cDNA or gDNA that came from T cells, B-cell-depleted T cells, or PBMCs.

Allocation to cohorts depended on clinical history reported by the participants. Symptom resolution, clearance, or two negative PCRs marked donors in Cohort 3 as recovered. In this sample, this clone turned up a few times. Authors' data handling: Using reference gene primer amplification, nucleated cell counts were estimated. Libraries were prepared by immunoSEQ multiplex PCR; TCRdb keeps only in-frame clonotypes and omits some of them. The V and J calls and the clone size are those of that table, but D and trimming were determined from the DNA. The sample has nearly 250,000 clones, roughly 86% seen once. Deletions cut 4 bases from V and 5 bases from J, with 19 bases between. CDR3 length: 16 amino acids. Germline-derived CDR1 and CDR2 are SGHRS and YFSETQ.

The sample was PBMCs or T cells enriched from blood (not recorded which). The rearrangement uses TRBV5-1 and TRBJ2-1, with D perhaps matching TRBD2 (6 bases). The receptor was isolated from a woman in her 50s who had recovered from COVID-19. The DNA for the CDR3 is TGCGCCAGCAGCCTTCTATGGGGGGATTATGACAATGAGCAGTTCTTC. This gives the protein CASSLLWGDYDNEQFF.